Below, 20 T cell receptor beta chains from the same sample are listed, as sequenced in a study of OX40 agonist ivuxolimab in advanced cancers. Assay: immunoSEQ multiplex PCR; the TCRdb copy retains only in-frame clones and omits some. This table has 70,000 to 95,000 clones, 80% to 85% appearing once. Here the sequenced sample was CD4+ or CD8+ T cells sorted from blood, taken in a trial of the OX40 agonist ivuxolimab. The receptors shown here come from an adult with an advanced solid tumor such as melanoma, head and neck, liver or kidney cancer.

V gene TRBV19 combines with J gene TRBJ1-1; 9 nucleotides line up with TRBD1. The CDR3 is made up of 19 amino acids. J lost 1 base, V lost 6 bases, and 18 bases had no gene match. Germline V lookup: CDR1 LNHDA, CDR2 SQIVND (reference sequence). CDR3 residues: CASRTGLGQGGQGNTEAFF. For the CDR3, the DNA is TGTGCCAGTAGGACAGGCCTGGGACAGGGAGGCCAGGGGAACACTGAAGCTTTCTTT.

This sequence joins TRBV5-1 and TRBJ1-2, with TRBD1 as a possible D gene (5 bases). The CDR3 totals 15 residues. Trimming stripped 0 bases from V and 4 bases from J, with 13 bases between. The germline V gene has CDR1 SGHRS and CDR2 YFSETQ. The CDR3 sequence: CASSLAQVAPYGYTF. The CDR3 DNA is TGCGCCAGCAGCTTGGCACAGGTGGCCCCCTATGGCTACACCTTC.

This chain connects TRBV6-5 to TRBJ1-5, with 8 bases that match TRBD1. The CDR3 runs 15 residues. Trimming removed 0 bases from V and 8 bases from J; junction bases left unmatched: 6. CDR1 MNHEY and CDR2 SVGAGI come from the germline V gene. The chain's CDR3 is CASSYSGQGVEPQHF. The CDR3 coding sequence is TGTGCCAGCAGTTACTCCGGACAGGGAGTCGAGCCCCAGCATTTT.

CDR3 bases: TGTGCCAGCACCACCGGGGGGGTTAGGTACAATGAGCAGTTCTTC. It yields the protein CASTTGGVRYNEQFF. The J gene is TRBJ2-1, the V gene TRBV28, with TRBD2 identical over 8 bases. V dropped 7 bases and J dropped 4; count of bases not matched to a gene: 9. Germline V lookup: CDR1 MDHEN, CDR2 SYDVKM. The CDR3 extends over 15 amino acids.

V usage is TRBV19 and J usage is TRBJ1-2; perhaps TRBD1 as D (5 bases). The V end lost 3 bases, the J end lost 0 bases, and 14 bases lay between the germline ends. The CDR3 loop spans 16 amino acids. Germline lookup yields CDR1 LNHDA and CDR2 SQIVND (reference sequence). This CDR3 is CASSMKTGPANYGYTF. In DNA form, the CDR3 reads TGTGCCAGTAGTATGAAAACAGGTCCAGCTAACTATGGCTACACCTTC.

DNA for the CDR3: TGCGCCAGCAACAAACAGGGGGGAAACAATGAGCAGTTCTTC. This gives the protein CASNKQGGNNEQFF. The chain uses TRBV5-1 and TRBJ2-1; 8 bases align to TRBD1. The CDR3 totals 14 residues. The trim removed 6 bases at V and 5 bases at J, leaving 7 bases unmatched. Germline V CDR1 and CDR2: SGHRS, YFSETQ.

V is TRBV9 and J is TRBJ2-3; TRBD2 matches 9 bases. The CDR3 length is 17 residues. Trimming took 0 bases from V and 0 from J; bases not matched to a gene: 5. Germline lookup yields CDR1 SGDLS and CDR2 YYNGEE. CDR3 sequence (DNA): TGTGCCAGCAGCGTAGGGGGTAGCGGGGGTAGCACAGATACGCAGTATTTT. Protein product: CASSVGGSGGSTDTQYF.

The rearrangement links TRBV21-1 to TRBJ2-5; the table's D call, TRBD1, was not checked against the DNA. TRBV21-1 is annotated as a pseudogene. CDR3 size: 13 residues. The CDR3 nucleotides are TGTGCCAGAAGACAGGGGAACCAAGAGACCCAGTACTTC. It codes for CARRQGNQETQYF.

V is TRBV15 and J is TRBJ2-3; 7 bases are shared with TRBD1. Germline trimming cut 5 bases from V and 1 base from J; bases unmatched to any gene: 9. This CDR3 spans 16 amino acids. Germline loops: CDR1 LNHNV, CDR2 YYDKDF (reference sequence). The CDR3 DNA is TGTGCCACCAGCGAAATGACAGGGCGGGGCACAGATACGCAGTATTTT. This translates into CATSEMTGRGTDTQYF.

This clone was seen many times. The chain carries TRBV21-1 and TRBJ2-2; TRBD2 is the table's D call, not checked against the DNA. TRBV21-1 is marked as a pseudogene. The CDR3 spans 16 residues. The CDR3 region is CASSKWNREGTGELFF. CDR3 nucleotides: TGTGCCAGCAGCAAATGGAATAGGGAGGGCACCGGGGAGCTGTTTTTT.

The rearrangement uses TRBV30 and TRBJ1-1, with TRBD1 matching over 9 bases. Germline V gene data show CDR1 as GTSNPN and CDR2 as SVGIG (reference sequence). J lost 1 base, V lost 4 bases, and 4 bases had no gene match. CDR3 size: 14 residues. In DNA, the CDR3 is TGTGCCTGGAAGGGGACAGGGAAGAACACTGAAGCTTTCTTT. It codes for CAWKGTGKNTEAFF.

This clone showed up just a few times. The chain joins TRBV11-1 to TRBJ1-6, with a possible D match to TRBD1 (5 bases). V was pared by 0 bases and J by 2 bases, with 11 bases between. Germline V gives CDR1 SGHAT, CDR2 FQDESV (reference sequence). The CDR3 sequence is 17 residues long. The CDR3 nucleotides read TGTGCCAGCAGCTTAGCGTCCGGGGGAACCTATAATTCACCCCTCCACTTT. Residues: CASSLASGGTYNSPLHF.

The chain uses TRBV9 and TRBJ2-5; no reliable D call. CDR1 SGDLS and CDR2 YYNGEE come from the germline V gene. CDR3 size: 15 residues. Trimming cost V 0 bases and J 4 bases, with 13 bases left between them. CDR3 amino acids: CASSVGHQKGETQYF. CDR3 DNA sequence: TGTGCCAGCAGCGTAGGCCACCAAAAGGGAGAGACCCAGTACTTC.

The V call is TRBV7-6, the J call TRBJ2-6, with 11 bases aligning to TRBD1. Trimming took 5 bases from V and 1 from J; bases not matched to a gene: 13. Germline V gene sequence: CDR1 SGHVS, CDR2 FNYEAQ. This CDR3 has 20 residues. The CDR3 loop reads CASSPRDRGIRPSGANVLTF. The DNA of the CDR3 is TGTGCCAGCAGCCCTCGGGACAGGGGGATCAGGCCTTCTGGGGCCAACGTCCTGACTTTC.

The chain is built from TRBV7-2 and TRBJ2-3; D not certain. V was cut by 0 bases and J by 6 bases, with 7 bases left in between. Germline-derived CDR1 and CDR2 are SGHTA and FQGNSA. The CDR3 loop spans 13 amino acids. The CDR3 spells CASSLAPRDTQYF. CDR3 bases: TGTGCCAGCAGCTTAGCACCGCGGGATACGCAGTATTTT.

The CDR3 DNA reads TGTGCCAGCAGTTCCCCCCTTTACTCCTACGAGCAGTACTTC. This encodes CASSSPLYSYEQYF. This chain links TRBV28 with TRBJ2-7, with unresolved D. Germline lookup yields CDR1 MDHEN and CDR2 SYDVKM. V lost 4 bases and J lost 0, with 10 bases in between. This CDR3 has 14 amino acids.

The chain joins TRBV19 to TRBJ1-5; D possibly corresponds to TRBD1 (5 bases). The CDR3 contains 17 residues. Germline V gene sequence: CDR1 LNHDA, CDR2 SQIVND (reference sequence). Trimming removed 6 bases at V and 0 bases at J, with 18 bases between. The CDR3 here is CASSPDQGVHSNQPQHF. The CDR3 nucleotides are TGTGCCAGTAGCCCCGATCAGGGAGTTCATAGCAATCAGCCCCAGCATTTT.

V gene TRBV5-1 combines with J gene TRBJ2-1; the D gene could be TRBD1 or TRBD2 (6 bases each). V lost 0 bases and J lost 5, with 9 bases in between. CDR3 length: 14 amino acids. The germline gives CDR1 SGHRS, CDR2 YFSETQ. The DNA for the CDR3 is TGCGCCAGCAGCTTGGCGGGGGCCAACAATGAGCAGTTCTTC. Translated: CASSLAGANNEQFF.

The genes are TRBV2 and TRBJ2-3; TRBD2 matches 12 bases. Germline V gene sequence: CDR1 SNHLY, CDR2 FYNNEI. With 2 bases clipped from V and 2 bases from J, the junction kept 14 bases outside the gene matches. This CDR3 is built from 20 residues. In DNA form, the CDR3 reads TGTGCCAGCAGTGAACCCCTCCTAGCGGGGGGGCCTGACGCCACAGATACGCAGTATTTT. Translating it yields CASSEPLLAGGPDATDTQYF.

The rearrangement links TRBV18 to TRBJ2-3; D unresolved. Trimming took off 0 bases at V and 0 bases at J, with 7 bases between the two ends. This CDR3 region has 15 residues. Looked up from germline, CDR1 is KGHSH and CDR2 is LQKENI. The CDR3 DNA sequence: TGTGCCAGCTCACCACCCGAGCTCAGCACAGATACGCAGTATTTT. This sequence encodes CASSPPELSTDTQYF.